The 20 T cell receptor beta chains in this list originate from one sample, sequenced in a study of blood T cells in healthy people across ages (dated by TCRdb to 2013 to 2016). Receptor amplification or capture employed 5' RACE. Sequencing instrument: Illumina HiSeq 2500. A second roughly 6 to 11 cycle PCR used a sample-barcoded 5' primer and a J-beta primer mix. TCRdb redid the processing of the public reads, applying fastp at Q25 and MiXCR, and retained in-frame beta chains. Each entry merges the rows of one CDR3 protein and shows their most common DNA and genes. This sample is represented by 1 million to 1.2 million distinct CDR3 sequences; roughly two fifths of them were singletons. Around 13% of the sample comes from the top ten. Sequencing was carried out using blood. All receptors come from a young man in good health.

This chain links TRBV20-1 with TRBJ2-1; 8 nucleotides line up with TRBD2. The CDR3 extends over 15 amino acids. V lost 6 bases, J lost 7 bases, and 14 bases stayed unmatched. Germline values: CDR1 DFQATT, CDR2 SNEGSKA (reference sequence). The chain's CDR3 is CSADDFSGALNEQFF. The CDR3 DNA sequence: TGCAGTGCGGATGATTTTAGCGGGGCATTAAATGAGCAGTTCTTC.

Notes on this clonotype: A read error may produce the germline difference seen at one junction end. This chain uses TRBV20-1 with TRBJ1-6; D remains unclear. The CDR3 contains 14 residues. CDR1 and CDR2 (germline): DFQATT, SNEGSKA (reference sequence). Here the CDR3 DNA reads TGCAGTGCTAGAATGAGCTCCTATAGTTCACCCCTCCACTTT. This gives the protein CSARMSSYSSPLHF.

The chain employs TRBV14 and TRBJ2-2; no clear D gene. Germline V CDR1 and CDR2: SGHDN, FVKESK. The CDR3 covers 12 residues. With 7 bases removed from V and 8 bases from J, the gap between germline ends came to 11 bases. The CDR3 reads CASKAVPGELFF. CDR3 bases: TGTGCCAGCAAGGCGGTCCCAGGGGAGCTGTTTTTT.

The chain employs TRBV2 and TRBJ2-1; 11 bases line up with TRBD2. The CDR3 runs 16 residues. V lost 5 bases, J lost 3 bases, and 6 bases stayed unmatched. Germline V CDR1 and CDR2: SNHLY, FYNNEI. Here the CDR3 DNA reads TGTGCCAGCAGTTTCAGACTAGCGGGGAGCTACAATGAGCAGTTCTTC. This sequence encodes CASSFRLAGSYNEQFF.

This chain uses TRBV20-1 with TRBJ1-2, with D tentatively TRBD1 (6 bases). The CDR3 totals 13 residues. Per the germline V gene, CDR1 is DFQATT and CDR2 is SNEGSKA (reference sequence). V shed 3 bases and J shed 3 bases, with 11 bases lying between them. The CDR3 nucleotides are TGCAGTGCTAGGGCAGGGGAGTACTATGGCTACACCTTC. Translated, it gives CSARAGEYYGYTF.

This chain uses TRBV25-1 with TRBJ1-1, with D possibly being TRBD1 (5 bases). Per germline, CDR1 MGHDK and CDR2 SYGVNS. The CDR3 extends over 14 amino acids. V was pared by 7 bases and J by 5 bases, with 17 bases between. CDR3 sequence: CASKKSGTNTEAFF. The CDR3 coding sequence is TGTGCCAGCAAGAAATCCGGGACTAATACTGAAGCTTTCTTT. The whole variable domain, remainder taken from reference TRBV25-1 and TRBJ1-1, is EADIYQTPRYLVIGTGKKITLECSQTMGHDKMYWYQQDPGMELHLIHYSYGVNSTEKGDLSSESTVSRIRTEHFPLTLESARPSHTSQYLCASKKSGTNTEAFFGQGTRLTVV.

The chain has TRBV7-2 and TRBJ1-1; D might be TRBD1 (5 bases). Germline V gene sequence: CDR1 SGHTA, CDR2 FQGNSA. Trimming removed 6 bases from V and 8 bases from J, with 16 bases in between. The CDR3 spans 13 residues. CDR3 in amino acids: CASRPIRGGEAFF. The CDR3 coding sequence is TGTGCCAGCAGACCTATTCGTGGGGGGGAAGCTTTCTTT. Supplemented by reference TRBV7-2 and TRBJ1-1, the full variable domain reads GAGVSQSPSNKVTEKGKDVELRCDPISGHTALYWYRQSLGQGLEFLIYFQGNSAPDKSGLPSDRFSAERTGGSVSTLTIQRTQQEDSAVYLCASRPIRGGEAFFGQGTRLTVV.

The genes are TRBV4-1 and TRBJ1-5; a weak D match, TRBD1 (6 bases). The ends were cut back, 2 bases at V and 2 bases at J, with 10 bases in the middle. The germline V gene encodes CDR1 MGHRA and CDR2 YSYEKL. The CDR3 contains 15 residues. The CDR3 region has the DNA TGCGCCAGCAGCCAATCGGGGGCGCGCAATCAGCCCCAGCATTTT. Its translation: CASSQSGARNQPQHF.

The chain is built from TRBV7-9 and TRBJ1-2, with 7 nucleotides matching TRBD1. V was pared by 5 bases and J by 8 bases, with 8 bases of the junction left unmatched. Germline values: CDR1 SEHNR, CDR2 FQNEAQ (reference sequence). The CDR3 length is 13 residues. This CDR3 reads CASSRQGSEGYTF. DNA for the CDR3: TGTGCCAGCAGCAGACAGGGTTCCGAGGGCTACACCTTC.

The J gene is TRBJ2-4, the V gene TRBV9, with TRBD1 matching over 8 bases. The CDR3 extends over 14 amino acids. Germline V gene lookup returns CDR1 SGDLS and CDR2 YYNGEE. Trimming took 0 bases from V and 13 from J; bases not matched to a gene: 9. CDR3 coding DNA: TGTGCCAGCAGCGTAGCTAGGACAGGGAGTGAGCAGTACTTC. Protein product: CASSVARTGSEQYF.

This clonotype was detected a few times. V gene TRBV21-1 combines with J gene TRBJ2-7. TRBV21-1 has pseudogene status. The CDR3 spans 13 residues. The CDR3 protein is CASSKDVSYEQYF. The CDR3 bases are TGTGCCAGCAGCAAAGACGTTTCCTACGAGCAGTACTTC.

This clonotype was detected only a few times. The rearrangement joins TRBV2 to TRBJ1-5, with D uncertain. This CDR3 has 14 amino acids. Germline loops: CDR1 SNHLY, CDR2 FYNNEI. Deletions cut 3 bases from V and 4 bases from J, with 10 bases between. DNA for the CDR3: TGTGCCAGCAGTGACCGGGTGAGGAATCAGCCCCAGCATTTT. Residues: CASSDRVRNQPQHF. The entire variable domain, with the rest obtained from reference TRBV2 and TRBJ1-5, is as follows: EPEVTQTPSHQVTQMGQEVILRCVPISNHLYFYWYRQILGQKVEFLVSFYNNEISEKSEIFDDQFSVERPDGSNFTLKIRSTKLEDSAMYFCASSDRVRNQPQHFGDGTRLSIL.

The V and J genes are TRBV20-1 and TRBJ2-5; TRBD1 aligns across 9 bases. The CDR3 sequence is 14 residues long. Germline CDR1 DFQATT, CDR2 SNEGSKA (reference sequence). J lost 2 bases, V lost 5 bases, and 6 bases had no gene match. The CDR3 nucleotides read TGCAGTGCTCTTAGGGGGACAGGGCAAGAGACCCAGTACTTC. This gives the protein CSALRGTGQETQYF.

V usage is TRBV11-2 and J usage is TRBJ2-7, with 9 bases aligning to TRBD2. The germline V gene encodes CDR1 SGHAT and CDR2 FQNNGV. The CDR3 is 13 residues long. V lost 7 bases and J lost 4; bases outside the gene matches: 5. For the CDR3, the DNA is TGTGCCAGCACCGGGACTAGCCATTACGAGCAGTACTTC. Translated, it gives CASTGTSHYEQYF.

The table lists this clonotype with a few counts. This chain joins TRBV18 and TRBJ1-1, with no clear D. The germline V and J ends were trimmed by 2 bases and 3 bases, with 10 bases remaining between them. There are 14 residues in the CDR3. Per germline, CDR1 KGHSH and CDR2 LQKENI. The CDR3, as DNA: TGTGCCAGCTCACCATTCGCCCGCGACACTGAAGCTTTCTTT. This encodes CASSPFARDTEAFF.

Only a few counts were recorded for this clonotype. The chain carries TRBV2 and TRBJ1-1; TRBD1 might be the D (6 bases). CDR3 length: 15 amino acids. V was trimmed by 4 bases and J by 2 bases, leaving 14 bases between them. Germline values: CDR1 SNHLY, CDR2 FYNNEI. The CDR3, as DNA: TGTGCCAGCAGTGCTGGGGGCCTAGGTAACACTGAAGCTTTCTTT. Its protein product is CASSAGGLGNTEAFF. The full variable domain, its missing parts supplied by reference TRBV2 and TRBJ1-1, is EPEVTQTPSHQVTQMGQEVILRCVPISNHLYFYWYRQILGQKVEFLVSFYNNEISEKSEIFDDQFSVERPDGSNFTLKIRSTKLEDSAMYFCASSAGGLGNTEAFFGQGTRLTVV.

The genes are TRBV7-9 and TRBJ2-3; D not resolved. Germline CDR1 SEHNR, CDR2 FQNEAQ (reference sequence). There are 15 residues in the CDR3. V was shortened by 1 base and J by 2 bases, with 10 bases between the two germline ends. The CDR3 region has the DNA TGTGCCAGCAGCTTAGTAGCACTGTTCACAGATACGCAGTATTTT. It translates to CASSLVALFTDTQYF.

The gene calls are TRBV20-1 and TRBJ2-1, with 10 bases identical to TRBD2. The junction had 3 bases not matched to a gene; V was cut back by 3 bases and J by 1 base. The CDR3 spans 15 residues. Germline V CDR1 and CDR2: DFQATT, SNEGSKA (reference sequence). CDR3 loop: CSARERGGSYNEQFF. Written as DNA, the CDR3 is TGCAGTGCTAGGGAGCGGGGGGGGTCCTACAATGAGCAGTTCTTC.

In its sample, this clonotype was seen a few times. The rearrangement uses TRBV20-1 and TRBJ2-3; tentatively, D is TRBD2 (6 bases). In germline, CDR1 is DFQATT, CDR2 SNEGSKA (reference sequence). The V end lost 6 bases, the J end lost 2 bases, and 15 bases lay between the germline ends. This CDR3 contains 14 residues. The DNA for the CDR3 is TGCAGTGCGCCGCGGCGGGGACTCACAGATACGCAGTATTTT. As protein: CSAPRRGLTDTQYF.

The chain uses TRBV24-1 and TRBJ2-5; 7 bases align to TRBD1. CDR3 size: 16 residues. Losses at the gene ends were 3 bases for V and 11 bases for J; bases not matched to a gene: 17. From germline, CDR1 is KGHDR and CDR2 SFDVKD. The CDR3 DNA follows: TGTGCCACCAGTGATGACAGGGTAGGGATATACAATGAGCAGTACTTC. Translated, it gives CATSDDRVGIYNEQYF.